The 13 T cell receptor beta chains below come from one sample, sequenced in a study of OX40 agonist ivuxolimab in advanced cancers. This table comes from immunoSEQ multiplex PCR, and its TCRdb copy is limited to in-frame clones, with some not included. The profile shows around 95,000 clones, approximately 90% of them singletons. This material consisted of CD4+ or CD8+ T cells sorted from blood, taken in a trial of the OX40 agonist ivuxolimab. These receptors originate from an adult with an advanced solid tumor such as melanoma, head and neck, liver or kidney cancer.

This rearrangement joins TRBV29-1 to TRBJ2-1, with TRBD2 matching 9 bases. V was clipped by 6 bases and J by 4 bases; unmatched bases: 13. CDR3 length: 16 residues. Germline V gene sequence: CDR1 SQVTM, CDR2 ANQGSEA. The CDR3 coding sequence is TGCAGCGTCACCCGTCGGGCGGGAGGGCGATACAATGAGCAGTTCTTC. Translating it yields CSVTRRAGGRYNEQFF.

The gene calls are TRBV7-2 and TRBJ2-7, with no clear D. The V end was cut by 3 bases, the J end by 0 bases, with 12 bases between. The germline CDR1 and CDR2 sequences are SGHTA and FQGNSA. This CDR3 spans 15 amino acids. In nucleotides, the CDR3 is TGTGCCAGCAGCTTCGGTCAGGTTGCCTCCTACGAGCAGTACTTC. Translation: CASSFGQVASYEQYF. The full variable domain, in which reference TRBV7-2 and TRBJ2-7 provide the parts outside the CDR3, is GAGVSQSPSNKVTEKGKDVELRCDPISGHTALYWYRQSLGQGLEFLIYFQGNSAPDKSGLPSDRFSAERTGGSVSTLTIQRTQQEDSAVYLCASSFGQVASYEQYFGPGTRLTVT.

The V and J genes are TRBV7-2 and TRBJ1-3, with D possibly TRBD1 on 6 matching bases. Germline assignment: CDR1 SGHTA and CDR2 FQGNSA. Trimming took 1 base from V and 2 from J, leaving 15 bases between them. This CDR3 is built from 17 residues. CDR3 coding DNA: TGTGCCAGCAGCTTAGTGAGGTTCGGGGGGCCTGGAAACACCATATATTTT. Its protein is CASSLVRFGGPGNTIYF.

The J gene is TRBJ2-7, the V gene TRBV28; D possibly uses TRBD1 or TRBD2 (5 bases each). This CDR3 comprises 13 residues. Per the germline V gene, CDR1 is MDHEN and CDR2 is SYDVKM. The germline V and J ends were trimmed by 6 bases and 4 bases, with 13 bases remaining between them. CDR3 coding DNA: TGTGCCAGCAGGGGGGTTCCTCTGTACGAGCAGTACTTC. Translation: CASRGVPLYEQYF. Full variable domain (rest looked up from reference TRBV28 and TRBJ2-7): DVKVTQSSRYLVKRTGEKVFLECVQDMDHENMFWYRQDPGLGLRLIYFSYDVKMKEKGDIPEGYSVSREKKERFSLILESASTNQTSMYLCASRGVPLYEQYFGPGTRLTVT.

This clone was counted once. V and J are TRBV6-1 and TRBJ2-5; perhaps D is TRBD1 or TRBD2 (5 bases each). Germline CDR1 is MNHNS and CDR2 is SASEGT. The CDR3 length is 13 residues. V lost 8 bases and J 5 bases, leaving 15 bases between the germline ends. CDR3 region: CASGRELGETQYF. The CDR3 coding sequence is TGTGCCAGCGGCAGGGAGCTAGGGGAGACCCAGTACTTC.

The chain is built from TRBV15 and TRBJ2-1; no definite D call. Germline lookup yields CDR1 LNHNV and CDR2 YYDKDF (reference sequence). The CDR3 is 16 amino acids. V lost 1 base to trimming and J lost 0 bases, with 10 bases between them. The CDR3 nucleotides are TGTGCCACCAGCAGAGTTCCGGCGAGCTCCTACAATGAGCAGTTCTTC. It encodes CATSRVPASSYNEQFF.

This clone was detected a few times. The chain uses TRBV6-5 and TRBJ2-1, with D possibly being TRBD1 or TRBD2 (5 bases each). The V end was cut by 2 bases, the J end by 6 bases, with 8 bases between. The V gene's germline CDR1 is MNHEY and CDR2 SVGAGI. The CDR3 totals 13 residues. Here the CDR3 DNA reads TGTGCCAGCAGTTACCGGGACGGCAATGAGCAGTTCTTC. Translation gives CASSYRDGNEQFF.

The V and J genes are TRBV11-1 and TRBJ2-7, with 9 bases identical to TRBD1. With V trimmed by 5 bases and J by 3 bases, 8 bases remained unmatched. CDR3 length: 15 residues. CDR1 and CDR2 from the germline V gene are SGHAT and FQDESV (reference sequence). The CDR3 nucleotides read TGTGCCAGCAGCCCGGGACAGGGACCGTTCTACGAGCAGTACTTC. Translated, it gives CASSPGQGPFYEQYF.

The chain links TRBV29-1 to TRBJ2-1; 7 nucleotides line up with TRBD1. Trimming cost V 1 base and J 8 bases; bases outside gene matches: 5. The CDR3 totals 13 residues. Germline V lookup: CDR1 SQVTM, CDR2 ANQGSEA. The CDR3 nucleotides are TGCAGCGTTGAAGCCACAGGGGTACATGAGCAGTTCTTC. Residues: CSVEATGVHEQFF.

The chain couples TRBV28 to TRBJ1-3; 9 nucleotides agree with TRBD1. Unmatched junction bases numbered 3, after V lost 2 bases and J lost 1 base. The germline CDR1 and CDR2 sequences are MDHEN and SYDVKM. The CDR3 spans 16 residues. The CDR3 DNA sequence: TGTGCCAGCAGTTTAACCGGGACAGGGTCTGGAAACACCATATATTTT. Its protein is CASSLTGTGSGNTIYF.

J is TRBJ2-1 and V is TRBV5-5, with D tentatively TRBD1 (5 bases). The CDR3 has 15 residues. Germline CDR1 is SGHKS and CDR2 is YYEKEE (reference sequence). Trimming pared 2 bases from V and 4 bases from J, leaving 13 bases between. CDR3 DNA: TGTGCCAGCAGCTTCAGGGCTACCGGATACAATGAGCAGTTCTTC. Residues: CASSFRATGYNEQFF. Full variable domain (rest looked up from reference TRBV5-5 and TRBJ2-1): DAGVTQSPTHLIKTRGQQVTLRCSPISGHKSVSWYQQVLGQGPQFIFQYYEKEERGRGNFPDRFSARQFPNYSSELNVNALLLGDSALYLCASSFRATGYNEQFFGPGTRLTVL.

The rearrangement links TRBV27 to TRBJ1-5; TRBD1 aligns across 7 bases. The germline V gene encodes CDR1 MNHEY and CDR2 SMNVEV (reference sequence). V shed 6 bases, J shed 1 base, and the junction held 9 bases outside the gene matches. This CDR3 spans 16 amino acids. The CDR3 sequence: CASRQTGKGSNQPQHF. CDR3 in DNA: TGTGCCAGCAGACAGACAGGGAAAGGAAGCAATCAGCCCCAGCATTTT.

V usage is TRBV5-8 and J usage is TRBJ2-7, with D tentatively TRBD1 (5 bases). CDR1 and CDR2 (germline): SGHTS, YDEGEE. Trimming removed 0 bases from V and 6 bases from J, with 13 bases in between. This CDR3 comprises 14 residues. The CDR3: CASSLAVAGREQYF. The CDR3 nucleotides are TGTGCCAGCAGCTTGGCGGTGGCAGGGCGCGAGCAGTACTTC.